The clone carrying this T cell receptor (beta chain) occurred once. What it binds is unknown. This sample is drawn from a study of cytomegalovirus exposure and HLA in healthy donors. Study context: A subsequent analysis stated that the roughly 130 validation repertoires were run on the same platform as the roughly 670 first-cohort repertoires. Overall study findings and caveats: Investigators reported 150 to 200 TCR beta chains as tied to cytomegalovirus. Through in vitro validation, a few CMV-associated chains were shown to be specific for CMV antigens. Whilst most TCR sequences proved rare, a subset of public TCRs occurred across many donors.

The V end lost 3 bases, the J end lost 4 bases, and 9 bases lay between the germline ends. CDR1 is MNHNS and CDR2 is SASEGT in the germline V gene. The CDR3 totals 13 residues. The method was immunoSEQ multiplex PCR; TCRdb's version includes in-frame clones alone and lacks a portion of them. The sample lists around 54,000 clones, roughly nine tenths occurring once. The chain carries TRBV6-1 and TRBJ2-5; TRBD2 might be the D (5 bases). The material sequenced was PBMCs. This TCR was sampled from a woman aged 18-35 years in good health and CMV-seropositive. CDR3 bases: TGTGCCAGCAGTGACACTAGATTAGAGACCCAGTACTTC. It specifies CASSDTRLETQYF.